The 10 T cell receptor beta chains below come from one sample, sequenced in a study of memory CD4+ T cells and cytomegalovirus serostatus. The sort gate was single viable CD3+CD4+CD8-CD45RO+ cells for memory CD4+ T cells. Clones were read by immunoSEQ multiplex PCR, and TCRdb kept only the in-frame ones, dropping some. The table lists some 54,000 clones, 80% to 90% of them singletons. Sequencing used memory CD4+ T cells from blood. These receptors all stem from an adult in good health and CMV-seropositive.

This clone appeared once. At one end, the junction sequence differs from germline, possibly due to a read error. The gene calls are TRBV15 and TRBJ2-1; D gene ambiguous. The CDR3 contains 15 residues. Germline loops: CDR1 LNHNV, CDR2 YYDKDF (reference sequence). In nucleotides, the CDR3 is TGTGCCACCAGCAGACGACGTGCCTCCTTCAATGAGCAGTTCTTC. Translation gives CATSRRRASFNEQFF.

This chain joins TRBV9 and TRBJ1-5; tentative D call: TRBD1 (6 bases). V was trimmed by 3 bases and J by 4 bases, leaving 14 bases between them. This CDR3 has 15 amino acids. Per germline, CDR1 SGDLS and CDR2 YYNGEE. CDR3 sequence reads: CASSASGDGNQPQHF. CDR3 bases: TGTGCCAGCAGCGCCTCAGGGGATGGGAATCAGCCCCAGCATTTT.

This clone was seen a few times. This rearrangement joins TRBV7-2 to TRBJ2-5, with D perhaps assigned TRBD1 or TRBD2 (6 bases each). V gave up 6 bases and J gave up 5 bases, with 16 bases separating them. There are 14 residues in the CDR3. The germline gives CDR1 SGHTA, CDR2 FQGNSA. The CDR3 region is CASRPVGGMETQYF. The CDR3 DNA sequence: TGTGCCAGCAGGCCAGTGGGGGGCATGGAGACCCAGTACTTC.

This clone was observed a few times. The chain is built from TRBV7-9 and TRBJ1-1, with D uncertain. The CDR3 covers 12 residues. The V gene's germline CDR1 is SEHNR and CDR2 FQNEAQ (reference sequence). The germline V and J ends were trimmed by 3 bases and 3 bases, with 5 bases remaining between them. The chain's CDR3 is CASSLVDTEAFF. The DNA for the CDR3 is TGTGCCAGCAGCTTGGTAGACACTGAAGCTTTCTTT.

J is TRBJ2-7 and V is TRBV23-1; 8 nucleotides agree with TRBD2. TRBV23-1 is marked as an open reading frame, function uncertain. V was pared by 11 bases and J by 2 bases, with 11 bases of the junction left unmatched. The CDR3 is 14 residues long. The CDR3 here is CAVPERELTYEQYF. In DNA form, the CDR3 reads TGCGCCGTCCCAGAGCGGGAGTTGACCTACGAGCAGTACTTC.

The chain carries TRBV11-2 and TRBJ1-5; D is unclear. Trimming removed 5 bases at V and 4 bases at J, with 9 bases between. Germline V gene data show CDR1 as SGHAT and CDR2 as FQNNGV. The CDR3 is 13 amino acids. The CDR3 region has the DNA TGTGCCAGCAGCACGACGGATAATCAGCCCCAGCATTTT. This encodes CASSTTDNQPQHF. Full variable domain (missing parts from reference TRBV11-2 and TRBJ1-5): EAGVAQSPRYKIIEKRQSVAFWCNPISGHATLYWYQQILGQGPKLLIQFQNNGVVDDSQLPKDRFSAERLKGVDSTLKIQPAKLEDSAVYLCASSTTDNQPQHFGDGTRLSIL.

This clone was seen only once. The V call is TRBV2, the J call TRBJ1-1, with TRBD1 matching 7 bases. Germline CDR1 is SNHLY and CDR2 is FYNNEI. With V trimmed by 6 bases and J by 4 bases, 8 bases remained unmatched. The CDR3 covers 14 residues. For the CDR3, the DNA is TGTGCCAGCAGCGACAGGGTGGGTACCACTGAAGCTTTCTTT. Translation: CASSDRVGTTEAFF.

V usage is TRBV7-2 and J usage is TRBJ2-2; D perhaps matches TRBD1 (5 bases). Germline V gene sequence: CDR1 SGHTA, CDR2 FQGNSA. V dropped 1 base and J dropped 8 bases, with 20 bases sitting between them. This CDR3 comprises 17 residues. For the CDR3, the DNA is TGTGCCAGCAGCTTAGTTCGTACAGGCCCGATTGGAGGGGAGCTGTTTTTT. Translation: CASSLVRTGPIGGELFF.

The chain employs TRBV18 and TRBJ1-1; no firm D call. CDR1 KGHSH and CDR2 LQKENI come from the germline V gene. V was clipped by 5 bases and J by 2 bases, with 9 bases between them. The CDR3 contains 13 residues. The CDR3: CASSTRPNTEAFF. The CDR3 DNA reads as TGTGCCAGCTCAACCCGACCCAACACTGAAGCTTTCTTT.

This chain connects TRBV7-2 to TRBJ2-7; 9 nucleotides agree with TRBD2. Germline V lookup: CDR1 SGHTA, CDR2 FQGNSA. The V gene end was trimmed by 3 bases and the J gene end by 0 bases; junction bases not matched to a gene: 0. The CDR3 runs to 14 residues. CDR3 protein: CASSLTSGSYEQYF. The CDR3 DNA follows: TGTGCCAGCAGCTTGACTAGCGGCTCCTACGAGCAGTACTTC. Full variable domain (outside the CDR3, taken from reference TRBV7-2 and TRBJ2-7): GAGVSQSPSNKVTEKGKDVELRCDPISGHTALYWYRQSLGQGLEFLIYFQGNSAPDKSGLPSDRFSAERTGGSVSTLTIQRTQQEDSAVYLCASSLTSGSYEQYFGPGTRLTVT.